This record concerns one T cell receptor (beta chain) sequence. Its antigen specificity is not known. The sample holds no much larger clone one base away, and base qualities are not on file. The method behind the library was the immunoSEQ multiplex PCR assay. TCRdb took this table from immuneACCESS and kept in-frame rearrangements with V and J called. Such tables lack part of the clones; where checked against another copy, unresolved V genes explain under half of the gap, and the rest is unexplained. The sample table lists about 30,000 clones, around three quarters of them with a count of one. The top ten hold almost 6% of the sample. This specimen comes from a study of Siglec-9 on CD8 T cells in melanoma (dated by TCRdb to about 2019). As for the study more broadly: Siglec-9 expression on CD8+ T cells and the role of Siglec-9 in regulating T cells in the melanoma tumor microenvironment were investigated in the study.

Including the terminal cysteine and phenylalanine, the CDR3 comprises 12 residues. Here the CDR3 DNA is all that survives: 36 bases in frame from base 1. Germline trimming: 3 bases from V, 3 bases from J; junction bases outside gene matches: 0. The germline V gene sets CDR1 to SGHRS and CDR2 to YFSETQ. General findings and caveats noted by the study authors: According to the report, an effector memory CD8+ T-cell subset that seemed to build up inside melanoma tumors was both marked and regulated by Siglec-9.

The receptor comes from a human donor in good health. The V and J segments used are TRBV5-1 and TRBJ2-7, with 7 middle bases fitting TRBD1. The sample taken for sequencing was Siglec-9- CD8+ T cells sorted from blood. The cell subset or site label corresponds to: CD8 T cells lacking Siglec-9. The nucleotide sequence is given as TGCGCCAGCAGCTGGGACAGCTACGAGCAGTACTTC. This codes for CASSWDSYEQYF. The reference TRBV5-1 and TRBJ2-7 proteins fill in what lies around the CDR3, so the full variable domain reads KAGVTQTPRYLIKTRGQQVTLSCSPISGHRSVSWYQQTPGQGLQFLFEYFSETQRNKGNFPGRFSGRQFSNSRSEMNVSTLELGDSALYLCASSWDSYEQYFGPGTRLTVT.